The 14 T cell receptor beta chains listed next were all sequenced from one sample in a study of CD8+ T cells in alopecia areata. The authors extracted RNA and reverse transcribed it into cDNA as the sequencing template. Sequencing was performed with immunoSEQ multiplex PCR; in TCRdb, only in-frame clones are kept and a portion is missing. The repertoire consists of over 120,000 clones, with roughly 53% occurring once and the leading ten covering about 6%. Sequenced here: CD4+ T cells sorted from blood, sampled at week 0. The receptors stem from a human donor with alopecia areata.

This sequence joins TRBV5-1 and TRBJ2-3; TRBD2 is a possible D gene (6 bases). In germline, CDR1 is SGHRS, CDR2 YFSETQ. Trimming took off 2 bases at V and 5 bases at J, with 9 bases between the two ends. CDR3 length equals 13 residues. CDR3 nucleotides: TGCGCCAGCAGCTTAAGGGGAGGAGATACGCAGTATTTT. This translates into CASSLRGGDTQYF.

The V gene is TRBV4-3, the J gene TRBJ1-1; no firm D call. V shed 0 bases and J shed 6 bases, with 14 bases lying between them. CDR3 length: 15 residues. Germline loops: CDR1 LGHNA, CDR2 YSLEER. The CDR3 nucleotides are TGCGCCAGCAGCCAAGATCCCCACAGTAAACCTGAAGCTTTCTTT. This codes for CASSQDPHSKPEAFF.

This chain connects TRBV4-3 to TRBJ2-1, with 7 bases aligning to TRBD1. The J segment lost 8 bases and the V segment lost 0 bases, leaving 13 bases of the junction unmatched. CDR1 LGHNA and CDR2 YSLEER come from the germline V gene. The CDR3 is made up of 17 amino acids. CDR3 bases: TGCGCCAGCAGCCAAGATAGGTCGGGACAGAGTCGGTATGAGCAGTTCTTC. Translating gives CASSQDRSGQSRYEQFF.

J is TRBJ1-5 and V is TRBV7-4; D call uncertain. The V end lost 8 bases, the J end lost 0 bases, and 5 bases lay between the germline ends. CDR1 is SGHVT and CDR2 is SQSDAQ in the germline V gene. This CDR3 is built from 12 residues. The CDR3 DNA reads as TGTGCCAGCCCGTATAGCAATCAGCCCCAGCATTTT. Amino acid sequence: CASPYSNQPQHF.

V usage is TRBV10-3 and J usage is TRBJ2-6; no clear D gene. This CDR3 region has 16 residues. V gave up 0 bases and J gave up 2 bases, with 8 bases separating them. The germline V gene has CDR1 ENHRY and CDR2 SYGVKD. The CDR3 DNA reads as TGTGCCATCAGTGAGTCCCTGGCACCTGGGGCCAACGTCCTGACTTTC. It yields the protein CAISESLAPGANVLTF.

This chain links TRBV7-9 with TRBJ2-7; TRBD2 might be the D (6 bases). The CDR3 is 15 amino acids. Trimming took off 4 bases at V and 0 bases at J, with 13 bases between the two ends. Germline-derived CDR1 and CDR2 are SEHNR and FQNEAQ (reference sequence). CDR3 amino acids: CASSSLAVSSYEQYF. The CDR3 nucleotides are TGTGCCAGCAGCTCGTTAGCGGTAAGCTCCTACGAGCAGTACTTC.

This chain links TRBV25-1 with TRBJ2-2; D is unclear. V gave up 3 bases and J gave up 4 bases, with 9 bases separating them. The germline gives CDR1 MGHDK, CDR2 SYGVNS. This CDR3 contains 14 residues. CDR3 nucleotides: TGTGCCAGCAGTGACGTAGGGATCACCGGGGAGCTGTTTTTT. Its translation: CASSDVGITGELFF.

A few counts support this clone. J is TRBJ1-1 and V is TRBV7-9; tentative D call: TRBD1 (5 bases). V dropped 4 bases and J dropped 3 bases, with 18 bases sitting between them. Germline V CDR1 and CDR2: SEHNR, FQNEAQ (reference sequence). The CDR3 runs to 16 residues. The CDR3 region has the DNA TGTGCCAGCAGCTCAGGGACTACATCCCAAGACACTGAAGCTTTCTTT. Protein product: CASSSGTTSQDTEAFF.

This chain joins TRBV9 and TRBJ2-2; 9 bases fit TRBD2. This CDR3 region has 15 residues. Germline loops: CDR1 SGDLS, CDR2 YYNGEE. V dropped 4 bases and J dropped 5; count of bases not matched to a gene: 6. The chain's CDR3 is CASSPRGGGTGELFF. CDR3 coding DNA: TGTGCCAGCAGCCCGCGGGGGGGCGGTACCGGGGAGCTGTTTTTT.

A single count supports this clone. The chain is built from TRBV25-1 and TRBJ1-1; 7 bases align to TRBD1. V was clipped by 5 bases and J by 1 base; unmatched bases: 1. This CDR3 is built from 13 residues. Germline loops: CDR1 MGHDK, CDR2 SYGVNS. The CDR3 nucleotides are TGTGCCAGCAGTTGGACAGGGAACACTGAAGCTTTCTTT. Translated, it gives CASSWTGNTEAFF.

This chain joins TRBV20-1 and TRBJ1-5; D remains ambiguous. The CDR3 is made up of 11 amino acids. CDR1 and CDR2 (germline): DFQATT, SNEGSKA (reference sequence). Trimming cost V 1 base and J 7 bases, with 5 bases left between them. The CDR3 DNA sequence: TGCAGTGCTAGAGCCGGGCAGCCCCAGCATTTT. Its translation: CSARAGQPQHF.

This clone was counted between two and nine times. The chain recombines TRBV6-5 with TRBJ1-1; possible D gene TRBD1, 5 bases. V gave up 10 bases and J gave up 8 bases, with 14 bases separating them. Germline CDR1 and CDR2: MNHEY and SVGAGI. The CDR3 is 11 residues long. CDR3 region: CATRTPREAFF. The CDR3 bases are TGTGCCACGCGGACACCCAGAGAAGCTTTCTTT.

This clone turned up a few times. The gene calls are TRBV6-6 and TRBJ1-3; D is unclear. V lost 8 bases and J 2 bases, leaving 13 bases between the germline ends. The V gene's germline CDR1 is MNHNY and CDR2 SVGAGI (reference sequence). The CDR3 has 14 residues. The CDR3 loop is CASGGNTPGNTIYF. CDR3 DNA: TGTGCCAGCGGAGGGAATACCCCTGGAAACACCATATATTTT.

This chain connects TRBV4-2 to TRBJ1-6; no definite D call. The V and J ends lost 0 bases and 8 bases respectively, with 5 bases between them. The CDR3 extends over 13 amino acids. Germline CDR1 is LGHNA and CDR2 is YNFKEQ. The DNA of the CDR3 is TGTGCCAGCAGCCAAGAGTTTGATTCACCCCTCCACTTT. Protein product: CASSQEFDSPLHF.